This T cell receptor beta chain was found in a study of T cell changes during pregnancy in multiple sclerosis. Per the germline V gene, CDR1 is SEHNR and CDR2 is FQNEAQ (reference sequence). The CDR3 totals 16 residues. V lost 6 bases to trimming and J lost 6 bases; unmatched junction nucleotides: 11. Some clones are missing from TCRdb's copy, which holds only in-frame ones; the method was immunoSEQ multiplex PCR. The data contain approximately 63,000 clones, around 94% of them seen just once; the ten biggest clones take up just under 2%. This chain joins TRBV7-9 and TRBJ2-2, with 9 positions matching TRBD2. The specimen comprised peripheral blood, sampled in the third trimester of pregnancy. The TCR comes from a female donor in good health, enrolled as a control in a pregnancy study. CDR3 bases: TGTGCCAGCAGTCGCATAGCGGGAGACGTATCCGGGGAGCTGTTTTTT. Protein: CASSRIAGDVSGELFF.